The TCR beta chain described here comes from a study of T cell responses to AZD1222 COVID-19 vaccine. Whole-study context: Pooled together were second doses at about 4 or about 12 weeks. Study outcomes and limitations: The reported proportion of spike-specific TCRs targeting unmutated variant regions was nearly half. Females made up more of the donors, who were largely white British, and clonal diversity may have come out too low. The study found vaccine-associated CD4 TCRs spanning spike, dominant at 160-218 and 743-854.

The assay was immunoSEQ multiplex PCR, and TCRdb's table has in-frame clones only and misses some. The sample has approximately 150,000 clones; roughly 90% are singletons. About this clone: The antigen is not known.

Germline V gene lookup returns CDR1 MGHRA and CDR2 YSYEKL. V lost 0 bases and J 0 bases, leaving 6 bases between the germline ends. CDR3 size: 15 residues. V is TRBV4-1 and J is TRBJ2-1; no clear D gene. The material sequenced was peripheral blood, taken on day 0 of AZD1222 vaccination. This TCR was recovered from an adult in good health. The CDR3 spells CASSQDTSSYNEQFF. CDR3 nucleotide sequence: TGCGCCAGCAGCCAAGACACAAGCTCCTACAATGAGCAGTTCTTC.